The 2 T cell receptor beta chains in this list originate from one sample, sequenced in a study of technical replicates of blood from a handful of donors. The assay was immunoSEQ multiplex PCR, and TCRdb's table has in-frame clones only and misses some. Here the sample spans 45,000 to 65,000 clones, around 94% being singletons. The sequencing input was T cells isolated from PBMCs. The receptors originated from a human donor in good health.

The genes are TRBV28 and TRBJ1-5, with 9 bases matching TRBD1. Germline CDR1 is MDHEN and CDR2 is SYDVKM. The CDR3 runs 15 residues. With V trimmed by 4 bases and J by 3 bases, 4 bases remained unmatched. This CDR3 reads CASSSGDRVNQPQHF. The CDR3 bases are TGTGCCAGCAGTTCAGGGGACAGGGTCAATCAGCCCCAGCATTTT.

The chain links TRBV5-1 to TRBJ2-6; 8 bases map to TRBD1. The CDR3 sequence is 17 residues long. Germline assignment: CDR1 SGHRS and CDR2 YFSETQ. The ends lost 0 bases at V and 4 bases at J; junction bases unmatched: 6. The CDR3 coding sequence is TGCGCCAGCAGCTTGGATGGACAGGGCAACGGGGCCAACGTCCTGACTTTC. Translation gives CASSLDGQGNGANVLTF.